The 9 T cell receptor beta chains in this list originate from one sample, sequenced in a study of OX40 agonist ivuxolimab in advanced cancers. Profiling relied on immunoSEQ multiplex PCR, and the TCRdb table lists in-frame clones only, not all of them. Found here are approximately 30,000 clones, 86% of them singletons; the top ten hold approximately 30%. This material consisted of CD4+ or CD8+ T cells sorted from blood, taken in a trial of the OX40 agonist ivuxolimab. These receptors were taken from an adult with an advanced solid tumor such as melanoma, head and neck, liver or kidney cancer.

J is TRBJ1-3 and V is TRBV2; D is ambiguous. In germline, CDR1 is SNHLY, CDR2 FYNNEI. The CDR3 contains 15 residues. Trimming cost V 0 bases and J 4 bases, with 10 bases left between them. This CDR3 is CASSEAPGSGNTIYF. As DNA, the CDR3 is TGTGCCAGCAGTGAAGCGCCCGGATCGGGAAACACCATATATTTT.

The J gene is TRBJ2-1, the V gene TRBV5-6; the D gene is possibly TRBD2 (6 bases). V was pared by 1 base and J by 0 bases, with 11 bases between. This CDR3 comprises 16 residues. Germline V lookup: CDR1 SGHDT, CDR2 YYEEEE. This chain's CDR3 is CASSLSYGSSYNEQFF. CDR3 nucleotide sequence: TGTGCCAGCAGCTTGTCTTACGGGAGCTCCTACAATGAGCAGTTCTTC.

CDR3 sequence reads: CASSSTNTEAFF. In nucleotides, the CDR3 is TGTGCCAGTAGTAGCACGAACACTGAAGCTTTCTTT. The V call is TRBV19, the J call TRBJ1-1; D unclear. V gave up 4 bases and J gave up 1 base, with 4 bases separating them. The V gene's germline CDR1 is LNHDA and CDR2 SQIVND (reference sequence). The CDR3 is 12 amino acids.

V is TRBV11-2 and J is TRBJ1-6; maybe TRBD1 (6 bases). Trimming pared 3 bases from V and 8 bases from J, leaving 11 bases between. This CDR3 has 14 amino acids. Germline CDR1 and CDR2: SGHAT and FQNNGV. The CDR3 spells CASSFGQTDSPLHF. In nucleotides, the CDR3 is TGTGCCAGCAGCTTCGGACAGACTGATTCACCCCTCCACTTT. The variable domain in full, with the rest retrieved from reference TRBV11-2 and TRBJ1-6, is EAGVAQSPRYKIIEKRQSVAFWCNPISGHATLYWYQQILGQGPKLLIQFQNNGVVDDSQLPKDRFSAERLKGVDSTLKIQPAKLEDSAVYLCASSFGQTDSPLHFGNGTRLTVT.

V and J are TRBV30 and TRBJ2-7; tentative D call: TRBD2 (5 bases). This CDR3 comprises 14 residues. V was clipped by 3 bases and J by 4 bases, with 16 bases between them. The germline V gene encodes CDR1 GTSNPN and CDR2 SVGIG (reference sequence). The CDR3 region is CAWRPSTSGYEQYF. In nucleotides, the CDR3 is TGTGCCTGGAGGCCGAGCACGTCGGGGTACGAGCAGTACTTC. The variable domain in full, completed from reference TRBV30 and TRBJ2-7, reads SQTIHQWPATLVQPVGSPLSLECTVEGTSNPNLYWYRQAAGRGLQLLFYSVGIGQISSEVPQNLSASRPQDRQFILSSKKLLLSDSGFYLCAWRPSTSGYEQYFGPGTRLTVT.

This sequence joins TRBV7-9 and TRBJ1-2; 8 bases fit TRBD1. Germline assignment: CDR1 SEHNR and CDR2 FQNEAQ (reference sequence). Trimming at V came to 0 bases and at J to 8 bases, leaving 8 bases not matched to a gene. The CDR3 runs to 15 residues. CDR3 residues: CASSLAPGGREGYTF. The DNA for the CDR3 is TGTGCCAGCAGCTTAGCGCCAGGGGGCCGTGAGGGCTACACCTTC.

The chain joins TRBV6-6 to TRBJ1-1; D gene unclear. Trimming removed 3 bases from V and 7 bases from J, with 15 bases in between. The CDR3 has 14 residues. The germline V gene has CDR1 MNHNY and CDR2 SVGAGI (reference sequence). The DNA of the CDR3 is TGTGCCAGCAGTTATGCCCAAGGAGGATTTGAAGCTTTCTTT. Its translation: CASSYAQGGFEAFF.

V gene TRBV7-2 combines with J gene TRBJ1-2, with 8 bases that match TRBD1. CDR1 is SGHTA, CDR2 FQGNSA, per germline. After removal of 3 bases from V and 7 bases from J, the junction contained 7 bases not matched to a gene. The CDR3 consists of 14 residues. The DNA of the CDR3 is TGTGCCAGCAGCTTTAGGACAGGGCGTTTTGGCTACACCTTC. Translating it yields CASSFRTGRFGYTF.

This clone was found once. The rearrangement links TRBV15 to TRBJ2-5, with D possibly being TRBD2 (5 bases). The V and J ends lost 5 bases and 3 bases respectively, with 10 bases between them. Germline-derived CDR1 and CDR2 are LNHNV and YYDKDF (reference sequence). The CDR3 sequence is 13 residues long. The CDR3 spells CATSRGEEETQYF. The CDR3 DNA reads TGTGCCACCAGCCGGGGAGAAGAAGAGACCCAGTACTTC. The full variable domain, its missing parts supplied by reference TRBV15 and TRBJ2-5, is DAMVIQNPRYQVTQFGKPVTLSCSQTLNHNVMYWYQQKSSQAPKLLFHYYDKDFNNEADTPDNFQSRRPNTSFCFLDIRSPGLGDTAMYLCATSRGEEETQYFGPGTRLLVL.